One sample yielded the 25 T cell receptor beta chains listed below, sequenced in a study of PD-1 blockade in classical Hodgkin lymphoma. Only in-frame clones appear in the TCRdb table, and some are missing; sequencing was by immunoSEQ multiplex PCR. The data show 50,000 to 75,000 clones, about 91% seen once. After autologous stem cell transplantation all patients relapsed, and prior brentuximab vedotin exposure differed between cohorts. The material was peripheral blood mononuclear cells (PBMCs), obtained at baseline. These receptors were collected from a human donor with classical Hodgkin lymphoma.

The chain employs TRBV30 and TRBJ1-3; tentatively, D is TRBD1 (5 bases). This CDR3 has 14 amino acids. The ends were cut back, 5 bases at V and 7 bases at J, with 18 bases in the middle. In germline, CDR1 is GTSNPN, CDR2 SVGIG (reference sequence). The CDR3 nucleotides read TGTGCCTGGGGAACAATGGGGCAGGGCAACACCATATATTTT. Its translation: CAWGTMGQGNTIYF.

The chain links TRBV6-6 to TRBJ1-3, with D possibly being TRBD1 (5 bases). This CDR3 is built from 14 residues. Germline CDR1 reads MNHNY; CDR2 reads SVGAGI (reference sequence). With 4 bases removed from V and 4 bases from J, the gap between germline ends came to 11 bases. In DNA, the CDR3 is TGTGCCAGCAGTTTCGGGGGGAGAGGAAACACCATATATTTT. Protein sequence: CASSFGGRGNTIYF.

This clone was observed once. The V call is TRBV7-9, the J call TRBJ1-4; weak D call: TRBD1 (6 bases). Germline CDR1 is SEHNR and CDR2 is FQNEAQ (reference sequence). This CDR3 comprises 16 residues. Between the trimmed V and J ends, which lost 4 bases and 5 bases, there was a span of 17 bases. This chain's CDR3 is CASSSGPQGANEKLFF. For the CDR3, the DNA is TGTGCCAGCAGCTCCGGTCCACAGGGAGCCAATGAAAAACTGTTTTTT.

The chain is built from TRBV15 and TRBJ2-7; D tentatively fits TRBD1 or TRBD2 (5 bases each). Trimming cost V 0 bases and J 2 bases, with 14 bases left between them. The germline V gene has CDR1 LNHNV and CDR2 YYDKDF (reference sequence). The CDR3 runs 16 residues. The CDR3 DNA reads TGTGCCACCAGCAGAGATGGGGGTTCACTTCCCTACGAGCAGTACTTC. It encodes CATSRDGGSLPYEQYF. The entire variable domain, with the rest obtained from reference TRBV15 and TRBJ2-7, is as follows: DAMVIQNPRYQVTQFGKPVTLSCSQTLNHNVMYWYQQKSSQAPKLLFHYYDKDFNNEADTPDNFQSRRPNTSFCFLDIRSPGLGDTAMYLCATSRDGGSLPYEQYFGPGTRLTVT.

This clone was observed a single time. V is TRBV30 and J is TRBJ1-1, with D unclear. Germline lookup yields CDR1 GTSNPN and CDR2 SVGIG (reference sequence). There are 13 residues in the CDR3. Trimming cost V 3 bases and J 1 base, with 9 bases left between them. CDR3: CAWRGSTNTEAFF. Here the CDR3 DNA reads TGTGCCTGGAGGGGCAGTACGAACACTGAAGCTTTCTTT.

This clone was detected a few times. The chain combines TRBV5-1 with TRBJ1-1; 10 bases fit TRBD1. The CDR3 sequence is 14 residues long. V shed 4 bases and J 10 bases; nucleotides not matched to a gene: 10. Germline V gene data show CDR1 as SGHRS and CDR2 as YFSETQ. CDR3: CASSLGQGVEGAFF. The CDR3, as DNA: TGCGCCAGCAGCCTAGGACAGGGGGTTGAAGGAGCTTTCTTT. Based on the CDR3 plus reference TRBV5-1 and TRBJ1-1, the full variable domain is KAGVTQTPRYLIKTRGQQVTLSCSPISGHRSVSWYQQTPGQGLQFLFEYFSETQRNKGNFPGRFSGRQFSNSRSEMNVSTLELGDSALYLCASSLGQGVEGAFFGQGTRLTVV.

The CDR3 loop reads CASSRLGAGGTDTQYF. The CDR3 nucleotides are TGTGCCAGCAGTCGTCTTGGAGCCGGGGGCACAGATACGCAGTATTTT. The genes are TRBV7-2 and TRBJ2-3, with D perhaps TRBD2 (5 bases). The CDR3 spans 16 residues. Trimming shortened V by 6 bases and J by 1 base, and 17 bases separated the two germline ends. CDR1 is SGHTA and CDR2 is FQGNSA in the germline V gene.

The V and J genes are TRBV10-3 and TRBJ1-2; possible D gene TRBD1, 6 bases. V lost 5 bases, J lost 4 bases, and 20 bases lay in between. Germline values: CDR1 ENHRY, CDR2 SYGVKD. The CDR3 is 16 amino acids. The CDR3, as DNA: TGTGCCATCAGTAGCGTAGGGGGGGCGCCTAGCTATGGCTACACCTTC. It is translated as CAISSVGGAPSYGYTF.

The gene calls are TRBV29-1 and TRBJ1-1; D is unclear. The CDR3 has 11 residues. Germline V gives CDR1 SQVTM, CDR2 ANQGSEA. Deletions cut 7 bases from V and 8 bases from J, with 14 bases between. The chain's CDR3 is CSEILAGEAFF. The CDR3 coding sequence is TGCAGCGAGATTTTGGCGGGGGAAGCTTTCTTT.

CDR3 sequence reads: CATPKPQHF. CDR3 DNA sequence: TGTGCCACCCCGAAGCCCCAGCATTTT. The rearrangement links TRBV5-6 to TRBJ1-5; no reliable D call. The V and J ends lost 9 bases and 8 bases respectively, with 6 bases between them. Germline V gene lookup returns CDR1 SGHDT and CDR2 YYEEEE. This CDR3 region has 9 residues.

The rearrangement uses TRBV7-9 and TRBJ2-1, with a tentative D call TRBD1 (6 bases). V lost 5 bases to trimming and J lost 2 bases, with 19 bases between them. The CDR3 is 17 amino acids. Germline CDR1 SEHNR, CDR2 FQNEAQ (reference sequence). Here the CDR3 reads CASSLGTRTDTYNEQFF. CDR3 bases: TGTGCCAGCAGCCTGGGGACCAGGACAGATACCTACAATGAGCAGTTCTTC.

This sequence joins TRBV4-2 and TRBJ2-7, with TRBD1 as a possible D gene (6 bases). The CDR3 is 13 residues long. The V end was cut by 0 bases, the J end by 4 bases, with 7 bases between. From germline, CDR1 is LGHNA and CDR2 YNFKEQ. The CDR3 region is CASSQEGGYEQYF. The CDR3 nucleotides are TGTGCCAGCAGCCAAGAAGGGGGTTACGAGCAGTACTTC.

The chain joins TRBV29-1 to TRBJ1-1; 7 nucleotides agree with TRBD1. J gave up 1 base and V 7 bases, and 15 bases lay outside the gene matches. The CDR3 length is 16 residues. The germline gives CDR1 SQVTM, CDR2 ANQGSEA. The CDR3 DNA reads as TGCAGCGGGACAGCAGTTATCGACAGGGAGAACACTGAAGCTTTCTTT. Translation gives CSGTAVIDRENTEAFF.

The chain has TRBV4-1 and TRBJ2-3, with 13 nucleotides matching TRBD2. Trimming took 2 bases from V and 4 from J; bases not matched to a gene: 9. The CDR3 has 18 residues. CDR1 MGHRA and CDR2 YSYEKL come from the germline V gene. In nucleotides, the CDR3 is TGCGCCAGCAGCCAACCAACTAGCGGGGGGGCTCCGGCAGATACGCAGTATTTT. Encoded protein: CASSQPTSGGAPADTQYF.

This clone was recorded a few times. This chain uses TRBV2 with TRBJ1-6; TRBD1 matches at 9 bases. Germline CDR1 reads SNHLY; CDR2 reads FYNNEI. J gave up 8 bases and V 4 bases, and 3 bases lay outside the gene matches. The CDR3 runs 14 residues. Written as DNA, the CDR3 is TGTGCCAGCAGTGTGGACAGGGGCTATTCACCCCTCCACTTT. Residues: CASSVDRGYSPLHF.

J is TRBJ1-5 and V is TRBV29-1; 7 bases match TRBD1. The CDR3 length is 16 residues. Per the germline V gene, CDR1 is SQVTM and CDR2 is ANQGSEA. Trimming removed 6 bases from V and 5 bases from J; junction bases left unmatched: 16. CDR3 nucleotides: TGCAGCGTCAAAGTAAACACAGGGGTTTTGGATCAGCCCCAGCATTTT. It yields the protein CSVKVNTGVLDQPQHF.

This clone has just one count. This sequence joins TRBV30 and TRBJ1-5, with D perhaps TRBD1 (6 bases). The CDR3 spans 14 residues. Trimming removed 5 bases at V and 0 bases at J, with 11 bases between. Germline CDR1 and CDR2: GTSNPN and SVGIG (reference sequence). CDR3 nucleotide sequence: TGTGCCTGGGGCGGGACACATAGCAATCAGCCCCAGCATTTT. Residues: CAWGGTHSNQPQHF. Filled out from reference TRBV30 and TRBJ1-5, the complete variable domain reads SQTIHQWPATLVQPVGSPLSLECTVEGTSNPNLYWYRQAAGRGLQLLFYSVGIGQISSEVPQNLSASRPQDRQFILSSKKLLLSDSGFYLCAWGGTHSNQPQHFGDGTRLSIL.

The chain uses TRBV2 and TRBJ2-7; D might be TRBD2 (6 bases). The germline gives CDR1 SNHLY, CDR2 FYNNEI. The CDR3 extends over 11 amino acids. V was shortened by 7 bases and J by 3 bases, with 7 bases between the two germline ends. CDR3 residues: CASTRGYEQYF. DNA of the CDR3: TGTGCCAGCACGCGGGGCTACGAGCAGTACTTC.

The V gene is TRBV29-1, the J gene TRBJ2-7; the match to TRBD1 covers 7 bases. Trimming took 4 bases from V and 6 from J; bases not matched to a gene: 9. Germline V gene sequence: CDR1 SQVTM, CDR2 ANQGSEA. CDR3 size: 13 residues. CDR3 sequence reads: CSVGNRGNSEQYF. CDR3 DNA: TGCAGCGTTGGTAACAGGGGAAATTCCGAGCAGTACTTC.

The V and J genes are TRBV27 and TRBJ2-4, with TRBD2 matching 7 bases. Looked up from germline, CDR1 is MNHEY and CDR2 is SMNVEV (reference sequence). The CDR3 length is 16 residues. V gave up 4 bases and J gave up 1 base; unmatched junction bases: 7. The CDR3 region is CASSWAPGGAKNIQYF. The CDR3, as DNA: TGTGCCAGCAGTTGGGCTCCCGGGGGGGCCAAAAACATTCAGTACTTC.

This chain connects TRBV29-1 to TRBJ1-4; the D gene is possibly TRBD1 (5 bases). The CDR3 contains 12 residues. Germline CDR1 is SQVTM and CDR2 is ANQGSEA. The V end was cut by 7 bases, the J end by 5 bases, with 11 bases between. In DNA form, the CDR3 reads TGCAGCGCGGGAAGGGGCAATGAAAAACTGTTTTTT. This codes for CSAGRGNEKLFF.

The CDR3 sequence is CASSQESLAGGPLNEQFF. The DNA for the CDR3 is TGTGCCAGCAGCCAAGAATCTTTAGCGGGGGGGCCCCTCAATGAGCAGTTCTTC. The chain combines TRBV4-2 with TRBJ2-1, with 11 bases fitting TRBD2. V lost 0 bases and J lost 6; bases outside the gene matches: 10. CDR3 length: 18 residues. The V gene's germline CDR1 is LGHNA and CDR2 YNFKEQ.

This rearrangement joins TRBV6-1 to TRBJ1-2, with D possibly matching TRBD1 (6 bases). This CDR3 comprises 12 residues. Germline V CDR1 and CDR2: MNHNS, SASEGT. V lost 6 bases to trimming and J lost 4 bases, with 9 bases between them. The CDR3 DNA follows: TGTGCCAGCAGGGCGGACAGCTATGGCTACACCTTC. Translated: CASRADSYGYTF.

The J gene is TRBJ1-4, the V gene TRBV19; TRBD1 matches at 7 bases. Trimming removed 3 bases from V and 4 bases from J; junction bases left unmatched: 8. Germline V gene data show CDR1 as LNHDA and CDR2 as SQIVND (reference sequence). The CDR3 consists of 16 residues. The CDR3 loop is CASSIPWQGDNEKLFF. CDR3 in DNA: TGTGCCAGTAGTATCCCTTGGCAGGGGGATAATGAAAAACTGTTTTTT.

The gene calls are TRBV7-2 and TRBJ2-1, with 8 bases aligning to TRBD2. V dropped 1 base and J dropped 7; count of bases not matched to a gene: 9. The CDR3 contains 16 residues. Germline loops: CDR1 SGHTA, CDR2 FQGNSA. CDR3: CASSLDAAGGRNEQFF. For the CDR3, the DNA is TGTGCCAGCAGCTTAGATGCGGCGGGGGGCAGGAATGAGCAGTTCTTC.